These 9 T cell receptor delta chains originate from one sample sequenced in a study of γδ T cells in repeated Plasmodium falciparum infection. TCRdb re-analyzed the multiplex PCR reads via CATT. The sample gives some 50,000 delta-chain clones, 1.6% of which show up once; roughly 8.6% is in the top ten. Flow sorting of PBMC yielded separate Vgamma9/Vdelta2+ and Vdelta2-negative gammadelta T cell populations for bulk repertoire analysis. The specimen sequenced was gamma-delta T cells from blood. These receptors originate from a pool of human donors (malaria-infected and uninfected, not separated).

This clone was found many times. A much larger clone sits a single nucleotide away, making a read error possible. Other DNA sequences from this sample encode an identical CDR3 as well. V usage is TRDV1 and J usage is TRDJ1, with TRDD3 matching over 10 bases. The CDR3 length is 20 residues. Germline CDR1 and CDR2: TSWWSYY and QGS. CDR3 nucleotides: TGTGCCCTTGGGGAAAATTCCTGCGGCCTTCTCCTGTGGGGGATACAGAAACTCATCTTT. This sequence encodes CALGENSCGLLLWGIQKLIF.

Only a few counts were recorded for this clone. A far bigger clonotype differs at one base, so this is likely a read error. Other nucleotide sequences from this sample produce the same CDR3. The rearrangement links TRDV1 to TRDJ1; no firm D call. The J gene, absent from TCRdb, was called here by matching the DNA to germline. This CDR3 is 14 amino acids long. The germline CDR1 and CDR2 sequences are TSWWSYY and QGS. V was trimmed by 3 bases and J by 3 bases, leaving 11 bases between them. The CDR3 is CALGDLTSADKLIF. CDR3 nucleotides: TGTGCTCTTGGGGATTTAACCAGCGCCGATAAACTCATCTTT.

In regard to this clone: Since a much larger clone is just one base distant, this may be a read error. This rearrangement joins TRDV1 to TRDJ1; possibly TRDD3 for D (6 bases). Matching the DNA to germline supplied the J gene, which TCRdb does not give. The CDR3 runs 17 residues. CDR1 and CDR2 (germline): TSWWSYY, QGS. The CDR3 DNA follows: TGTGCTCTTGGGGAACTCCGGGGGGACCCGTACACTGATAAACTCATCTTT. This sequence encodes CALGELRGDPYTDKLIF.

With regard to this clone: A read error likely explains why the TCRdb protein, taken from a much larger clone, differs from this DNA's translation at residue 5; the protein shown is translated from the DNA. The V gene is TRDV1, the J gene TRDJ1; the match to TRDD3 covers 7 bases. Matching the DNA to germline supplied the J gene, which TCRdb does not give. Germline V lookup: CDR1 TSWWSYY, CDR2 QGS. The CDR3 has 22 residues. V lost 4 bases to trimming and J lost 0 bases; unmatched junction nucleotides: 26. The CDR3: CALGGLGLERWIRERYTDKLIF. CDR3 DNA: TGTGCTCTTGGGGGACTCGGGCTCGAACGATGGATACGCGAACGATACACCGATAAACTCATCTTT.

This clone was counted only a few times. TCRdb shows a much larger clone's protein in place of this DNA's translation, and the two differ at residue 17, likely through a read error; the protein shown is translated from the DNA. The J gene has no call, while the V gene is TRDV1; TRDD3 is taken as the D call from the table, unchecked against the DNA. The germline V gene encodes CDR1 TSWWSYY and CDR2 QGS. The CDR3 covers 18 residues. The CDR3 nucleotides read TGTGCTCTTGGGAAGATAAGTGGGGGGTGGCGGTACACCGATAAACTCACCTTT. This translates into CALGKISGGWRYTDKLTF.

This clone was counted many times. This sequence joins TRDV1 and TRDJ1; TRDD3 matches 7 bases. From germline, CDR1 is TSWWSYY and CDR2 QGS. The CDR3 is made up of 22 amino acids. The J segment lost 0 bases and the V segment lost 3 bases, leaving 25 bases of the junction unmatched. The CDR3 bases are TGTGCTCTTGGGGATGTCCGGGTTAGTTTTGCCGGTTACTGGGGATACACCGATAAACTCATCTTT. Its protein product is CALGDVRVSFAGYWGYTDKLIF.

A few counts support this clone. It is likely a read error: a sequence one base away is far more abundant. Additional DNA sequences in this sample encode the identical CDR3. This chain connects TRDV1 to TRDJ1, with 7 bases identical to TRDD3. In the absence of a J gene in TCRdb, the DNA was matched to germline to assign it here. The V gene's germline CDR1 is TSWWSYY and CDR2 QGS. The CDR3 has 17 amino acids. The CDR3 here is CALGALPWGSYTDKLIF. DNA of the CDR3: TGTGCTCTTGGGGCTCTCCCCTGGGGGTCGTACACCGACAAACTCATCTTT.

This clone turned up a few times. A read error likely explains why the TCRdb protein, taken from a much larger clone, differs from this DNA's translation at residue 4; the protein shown is translated from the DNA. The V gene is TRDV1, the J gene TRDJ1; D is tentatively TRDD1, TRDD2 or TRDD3 (5 bases each). The J gene, left out of TCRdb, was set here by checking the DNA against germline. Germline loops: CDR1 TSWWSYY, CDR2 QGS. The CDR3 sequence is 19 residues long. CDR3 coding DNA: TGTGCTCTTGAGGAAATCTTCCCCCGATTGGGGCTGGACACCGATAAACTCATCTTT. Protein: CALEEIFPRLGLDTDKLIF.

This clone was found a few times. This likely traces to a read error, being one base from a far larger clone. Other DNA sequences in this sample translate to the same CDR3. The chain joins TRDV1 to TRDJ1; D not certain. Trimming stripped 9 bases from V and 11 bases from J, with 28 bases between. The CDR3 contains 15 residues. The germline gives CDR1 TSWWSYY, CDR2 QGS. The CDR3 DNA reads as TGTGCTCTCTATTTCTCAAGTGTGCCCCCCAGTAAGCTCATCTTT. Its translation: CALYFSSVPPSKLIF.